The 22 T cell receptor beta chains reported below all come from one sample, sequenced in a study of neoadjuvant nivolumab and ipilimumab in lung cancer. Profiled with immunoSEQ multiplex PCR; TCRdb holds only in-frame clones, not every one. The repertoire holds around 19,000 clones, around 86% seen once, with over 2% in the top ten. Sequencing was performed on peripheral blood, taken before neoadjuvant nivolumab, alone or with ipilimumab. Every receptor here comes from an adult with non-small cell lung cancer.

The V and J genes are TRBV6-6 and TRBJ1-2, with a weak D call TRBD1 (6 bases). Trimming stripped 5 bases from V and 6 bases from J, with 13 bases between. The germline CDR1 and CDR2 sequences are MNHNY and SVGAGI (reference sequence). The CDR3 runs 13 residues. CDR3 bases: TGTGCCAGCAGTAAACAGGGAGGGAATGGCTACACCTTC. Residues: CASSKQGGNGYTF.

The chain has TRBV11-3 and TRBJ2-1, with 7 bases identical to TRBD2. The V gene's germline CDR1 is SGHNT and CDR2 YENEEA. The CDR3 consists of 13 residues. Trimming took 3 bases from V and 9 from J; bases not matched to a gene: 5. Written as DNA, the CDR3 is TGTGCCAGCAGCTTTACCAGGGAGGGTGAGCAGTTCTTC. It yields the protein CASSFTREGEQFF.

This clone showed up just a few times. CDR3 sequence: CASSYSWGNNEQFF. The CDR3 nucleotides are TGTGCCAGCAGTTACTCGTGGGGCAACAATGAGCAGTTCTTC. The V call is TRBV6-6, the J call TRBJ2-1, with D possibly being TRBD1 (5 bases). Trimming took 0 bases from V and 5 from J, leaving 8 bases between them. The CDR3 has 14 residues. Germline assignment: CDR1 MNHNY and CDR2 SVGAGI (reference sequence).

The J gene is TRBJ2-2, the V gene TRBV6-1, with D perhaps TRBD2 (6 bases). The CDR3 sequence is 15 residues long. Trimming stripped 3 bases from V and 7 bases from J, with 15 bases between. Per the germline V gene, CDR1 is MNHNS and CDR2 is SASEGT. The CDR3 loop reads CASSDGWLASGELFF. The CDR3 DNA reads TGTGCCAGCAGTGACGGGTGGCTAGCGAGCGGGGAGCTGTTTTTT.

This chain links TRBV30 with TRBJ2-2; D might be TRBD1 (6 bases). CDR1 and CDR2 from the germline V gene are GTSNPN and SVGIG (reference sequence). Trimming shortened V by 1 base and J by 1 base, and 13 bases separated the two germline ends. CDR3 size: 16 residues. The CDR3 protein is CAWSALTGQNTGELFF. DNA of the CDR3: TGTGCCTGGAGTGCCCTGACAGGTCAGAACACCGGGGAGCTGTTTTTT.

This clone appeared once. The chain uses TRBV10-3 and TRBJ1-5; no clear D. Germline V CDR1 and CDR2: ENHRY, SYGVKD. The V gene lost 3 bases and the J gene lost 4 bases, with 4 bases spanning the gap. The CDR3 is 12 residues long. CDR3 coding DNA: TGTGCCATCAGTGAAGGGAATCAGCCCCAGCATTTT. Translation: CAISEGNQPQHF.

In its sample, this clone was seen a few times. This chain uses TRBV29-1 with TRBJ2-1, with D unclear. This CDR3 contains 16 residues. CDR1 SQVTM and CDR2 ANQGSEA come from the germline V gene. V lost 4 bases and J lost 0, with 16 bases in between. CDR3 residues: CSVGSFRASSYNEQFF. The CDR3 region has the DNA TGCAGCGTTGGAAGTTTCCGGGCAAGCTCCTACAATGAGCAGTTCTTC.

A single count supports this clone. The CDR3 coding sequence is TGTGCCAGCAGTGGTCCGGGGGGGGGCTACACCTTC. This gives the protein CASSGPGGGYTF. J is TRBJ1-2 and V is TRBV25-1, with D possibly being TRBD1 (5 bases). The V gene's germline CDR1 is MGHDK and CDR2 SYGVNS. The CDR3 loop spans 12 amino acids. With 4 bases removed from V and 8 bases from J, the gap between germline ends came to 11 bases.

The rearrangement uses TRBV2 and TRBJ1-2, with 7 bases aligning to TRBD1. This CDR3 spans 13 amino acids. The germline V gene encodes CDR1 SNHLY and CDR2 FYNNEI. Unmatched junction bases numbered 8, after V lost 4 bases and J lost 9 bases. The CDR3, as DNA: TGTGCCAGCAGTGGACAGGGCCCATCGAGCTACACCTTC. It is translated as CASSGQGPSSYTF.

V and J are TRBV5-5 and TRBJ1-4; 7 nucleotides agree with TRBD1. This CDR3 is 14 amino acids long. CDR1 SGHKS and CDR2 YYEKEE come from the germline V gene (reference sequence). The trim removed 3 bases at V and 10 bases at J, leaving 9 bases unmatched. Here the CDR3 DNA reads TGTGCCAGCAGCTCACAGGGGCTCGGTGTAAAACTGTTTTTT. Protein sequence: CASSSQGLGVKLFF.

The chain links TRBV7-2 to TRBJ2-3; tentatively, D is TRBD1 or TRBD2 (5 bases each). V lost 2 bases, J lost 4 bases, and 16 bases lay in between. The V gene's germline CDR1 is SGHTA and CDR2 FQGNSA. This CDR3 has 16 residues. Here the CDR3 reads CASSLIFVGVADTQYF. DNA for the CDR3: TGTGCCAGCAGCTTAATCTTTGTGGGGGTGGCAGATACGCAGTATTTT.

CDR3 in DNA: TGTGCCAGCAGCTTGACCGGGACCGGGGCCAACGTCCTGACTTTC. This encodes CASSLTGTGANVLTF. V usage is TRBV9 and J usage is TRBJ2-6; D may correspond to TRBD1 or TRBD2 (5 bases each). Trimming stripped 4 bases from V and 4 bases from J, with 12 bases between. The CDR3 contains 15 residues. Germline V gene data show CDR1 as SGDLS and CDR2 as YYNGEE.

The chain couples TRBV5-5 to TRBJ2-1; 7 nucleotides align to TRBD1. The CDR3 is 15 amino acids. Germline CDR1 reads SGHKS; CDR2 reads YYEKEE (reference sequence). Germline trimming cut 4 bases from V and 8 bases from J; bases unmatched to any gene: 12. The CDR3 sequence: CASSPYDRASHEQFF. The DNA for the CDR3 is TGTGCCAGCAGCCCCTACGACAGGGCTTCCCATGAGCAGTTCTTC.

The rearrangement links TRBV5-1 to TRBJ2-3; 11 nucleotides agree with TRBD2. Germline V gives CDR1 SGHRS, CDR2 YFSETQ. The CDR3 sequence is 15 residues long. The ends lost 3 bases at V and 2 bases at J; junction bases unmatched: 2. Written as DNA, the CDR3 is TGCGCCAGCAGCTGGGGACTAGCGGTCACAGATACGCAGTATTTT. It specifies CASSWGLAVTDTQYF.

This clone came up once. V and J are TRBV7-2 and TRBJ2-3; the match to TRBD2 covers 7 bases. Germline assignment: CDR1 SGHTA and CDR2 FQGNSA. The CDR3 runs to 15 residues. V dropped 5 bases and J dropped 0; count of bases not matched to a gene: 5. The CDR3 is CASSLGGPSTDTQYF. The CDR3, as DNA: TGTGCCAGCAGCCTGGGAGGGCCGAGCACAGATACGCAGTATTTT.

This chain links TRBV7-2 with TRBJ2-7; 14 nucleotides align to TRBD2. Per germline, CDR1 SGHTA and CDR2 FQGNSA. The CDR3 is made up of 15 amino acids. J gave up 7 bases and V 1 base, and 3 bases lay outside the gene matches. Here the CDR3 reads CASSLGLAGGGEQYF. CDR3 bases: TGTGCCAGCAGCTTAGGACTAGCGGGAGGGGGGGAGCAGTACTTC.

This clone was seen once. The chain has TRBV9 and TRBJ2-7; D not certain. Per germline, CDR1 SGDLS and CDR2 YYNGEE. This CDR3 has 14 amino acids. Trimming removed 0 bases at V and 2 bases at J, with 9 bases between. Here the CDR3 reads CASSVGADTYEQYF. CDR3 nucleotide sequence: TGTGCCAGCAGCGTAGGGGCGGATACCTACGAGCAGTACTTC.

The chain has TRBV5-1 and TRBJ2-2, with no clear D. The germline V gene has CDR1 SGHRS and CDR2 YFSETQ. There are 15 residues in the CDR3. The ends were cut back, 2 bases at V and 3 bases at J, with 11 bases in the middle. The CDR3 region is CASSFMSRDTGELFF. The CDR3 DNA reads TGCGCCAGCAGCTTTATGTCTCGGGACACCGGGGAGCTGTTTTTT.

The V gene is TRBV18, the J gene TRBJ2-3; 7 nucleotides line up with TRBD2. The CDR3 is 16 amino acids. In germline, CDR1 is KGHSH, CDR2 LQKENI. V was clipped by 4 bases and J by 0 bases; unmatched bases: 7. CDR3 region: CASSRLAVISTDTQYF. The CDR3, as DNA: TGTGCCAGCTCACGCCTAGCGGTTATAAGCACAGATACGCAGTATTTT.

CDR3 in DNA: TGTGCCAGCAGCGTAGGTAGCACGGCCTACGAGCAGTACTTC. Its translation: CASSVGSTAYEQYF. The V and J genes are TRBV9 and TRBJ2-7; no firm D call. The V and J ends lost 0 bases and 2 bases respectively, with 9 bases between them. The CDR3 runs to 14 residues. Germline-derived CDR1 and CDR2 are SGDLS and YYNGEE.

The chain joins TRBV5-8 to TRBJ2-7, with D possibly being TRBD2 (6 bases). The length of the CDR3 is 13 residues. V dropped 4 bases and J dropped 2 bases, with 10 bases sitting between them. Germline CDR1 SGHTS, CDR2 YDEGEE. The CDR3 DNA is TGTGCCAGCAGCATGGGCGGGACCTACGAGCAGTACTTC. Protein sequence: CASSMGGTYEQYF.

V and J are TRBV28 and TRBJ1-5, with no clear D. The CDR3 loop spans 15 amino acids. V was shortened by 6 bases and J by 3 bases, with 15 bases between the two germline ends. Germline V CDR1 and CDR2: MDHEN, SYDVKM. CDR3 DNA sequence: TGTGCCAGCAGCCACCCAGCGGGTCTCAATCAGCCCCAGCATTTT. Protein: CASSHPAGLNQPQHF.